The 31 T cell receptor beta chains presented below share a single source sample, sequenced in a study of blood T cell repertoires in COVID-19 (dated by TCRdb to the early 2020s). Libraries were made using the immunoSEQ multiplex PCR assay. This immuneACCESS table, as held by TCRdb, lists in-frame sequences with V and J called but not all clones. Of the missing ones, under half trace to an unresolved V gene in checked studies; the others have no known cause. This sample comprises roughly 100,000 clones, roughly 71% of them detected only once. The biggest ten clones account for approximately 5.9% of the sample. The sequenced sample consisted of peripheral blood. The source is a man older than 75 with acute or convalescent COVID-19.

The chain uses TRBV28 and TRBJ2-4; the match to TRBD1 covers 9 bases. The junction had 9 bases not matched to a gene; V was cut back by 4 bases and J by 2 bases. The CDR3 covers 17 residues. CDR1 MDHEN and CDR2 SYDVKM come from the germline V gene. This chain's CDR3 is CASSSTQGATSKNIQYF. The CDR3 DNA reads as TGTGCCAGCAGTTCCACACAGGGGGCAACTTCCAAAAACATTCAGTACTTC.

The chain has TRBV10-3 and TRBJ1-2; TRBD1 matches at 8 bases. J was trimmed by 4 bases and V by 6 bases; bases with no gene match: 13. The CDR3 spans 16 residues. The germline V gene encodes CDR1 ENHRY and CDR2 SYGVKD. The CDR3 DNA sequence: TGTGCCATCAGCCCCAACAACAGGGGGACCACCTATGGCTACACCTTC. It yields the protein CAISPNNRGTTYGYTF.

The rearrangement uses TRBV4-2 and TRBJ1-3; D is perhaps TRBD1 (5 bases). Per the germline V gene, CDR1 is LGHNA and CDR2 is YNFKEQ. The CDR3 runs to 16 residues. Trimming removed 0 bases from V and 2 bases from J, with 11 bases in between. The CDR3 reads CASSQDLGETGNTIYF. The CDR3 nucleotides read TGTGCCAGCAGCCAAGATCTAGGGGAAACTGGAAACACCATATATTTT.

The rearrangement joins TRBV24-1 to TRBJ2-7, with TRBD2 as a possible D gene (7 bases). V lost 7 bases to trimming and J lost 5 bases, with 17 bases between them. The CDR3 is 14 residues long. Germline V CDR1 and CDR2: KGHDR, SFDVKD. CDR3 nucleotide sequence: TGTGCCACCAGGGGAGGGCAGGGGTTCCACGAGCAGTACTTC. This sequence encodes CATRGGQGFHEQYF.

For the CDR3, the DNA is TGTGCCAGCAGCCAATCATTAGCGGGCGTCAATGAGCAGTTCTTC. It translates to CASSQSLAGVNEQFF. V and J are TRBV4-2 and TRBJ2-1; 7 positions match TRBD2. CDR3 length equals 15 residues. J lost 6 bases, V lost 2 bases, and 7 bases had no gene match. Germline CDR1 is LGHNA and CDR2 is YNFKEQ.

The chain is built from TRBV7-2 and TRBJ1-3; tentatively, D is TRBD1 (5 bases). Germline V gives CDR1 SGHTA, CDR2 FQGNSA. The CDR3 runs 15 residues. Trimming stripped 5 bases from V and 0 bases from J, with 11 bases between. The CDR3 loop is CASSQRGPSGNTIYF. CDR3 nucleotide sequence: TGTGCCAGCAGCCAAAGGGGCCCCTCTGGAAACACCATATATTTT.

This clone occurred a few times. The CDR3 loop is CASSYGPPLHF. The CDR3 region has the DNA TGTGCCAGCAGTTACGGGCCACCCCTCCACTTT. This chain joins TRBV6-2 or TRBV6-3 and TRBJ1-6; the D is unclear. CDR1 MNHEY and CDR2 SVGEGT come from the germline V gene. V lost 2 bases and J 11 bases, leaving 4 bases between the germline ends. The CDR3 runs to 11 residues.

The V call is TRBV28, the J call TRBJ1-5; unclear D gene. Trimming left V 5 bases short and J 7 bases short, with 9 bases between. CDR3 length: 12 residues. Germline V gene sequence: CDR1 MDHEN, CDR2 SYDVKM. This CDR3 is CASSPPGQPQHF. DNA of the CDR3: TGTGCCAGCAGTCCCCCTGGCCAGCCCCAGCATTTT.

This rearrangement joins TRBV20-1 to TRBJ1-4, with a possible D match to TRBD1 (5 bases). The CDR3 sequence is 12 residues long. The germline CDR1 and CDR2 sequences are DFQATT and SNEGSKA (reference sequence). V shed 3 bases and J shed 6 bases, with 8 bases lying between them. Written as DNA, the CDR3 is TGCAGTGCTAGTGGGGGGGATGAAAAACTGTTTTTT. Protein sequence: CSASGGDEKLFF.

This clone occurred a few times. The gene calls are TRBV7-2 and TRBJ1-5, with 8 bases lining up with TRBD1. The CDR3 has 14 amino acids. Per the germline V gene, CDR1 is SGHTA and CDR2 is FQGNSA. The junction had 6 bases not matched to a gene; V was cut back by 5 bases and J by 6 bases. Here the CDR3 reads CASSPQGGGQPQHF. CDR3 in DNA: TGTGCCAGCAGCCCACAGGGGGGTGGTCAGCCCCAGCATTTT.

On this clone itself: Within the sample, other DNA sequences also encode this same CDR3. J is TRBJ2-1 and V is TRBV5-1; 11 bases agree with TRBD2. Germline V gives CDR1 SGHRS, CDR2 YFSETQ. J gave up 5 bases and V 4 bases, and 5 bases lay outside the gene matches. CDR3 length equals 15 residues. In DNA, the CDR3 is TGCGCCAGCAGCCTGGGGACTAGCGGAAACAATGAGCAGTTCTTC. As protein: CASSLGTSGNNEQFF.

This clone appeared once. This sequence joins TRBV19 and TRBJ2-1, with D possibly matching TRBD2 (5 bases). Germline lookup yields CDR1 LNHDA and CDR2 SQIVND (reference sequence). This CDR3 comprises 13 residues. Deletions cut 7 bases from V and 0 bases from J, with 7 bases between. The CDR3 region has the DNA TGTGCCAGTACGGGGAGCTCCTACAATGAGCAGTTCTTC. Translation gives CASTGSSYNEQFF.

The CDR3 reads CASSVGGEQYF. The CDR3 DNA sequence: TGTGCCAGCTCGGTTGGCGGGGAGCAGTACTTC. This chain uses TRBV27 with TRBJ2-7, with a possible D match to TRBD2 (5 bases). The V end lost 8 bases, the J end lost 7 bases, and 12 bases lay between the germline ends. Germline values: CDR1 MNHEY, CDR2 SMNVEV (reference sequence). CDR3 size: 11 residues.

V gene TRBV5-1 combines with J gene TRBJ1-4; 10 bases match TRBD1. Germline CDR1 SGHRS, CDR2 YFSETQ. The CDR3 sequence is 16 residues long. V shed 0 bases, J shed 8 bases, and the junction held 7 bases outside the gene matches. The CDR3 protein is CASSLGSTGGGEKLFF. The DNA of the CDR3 is TGCGCCAGCAGCTTGGGATCGACAGGGGGCGGCGAAAAACTGTTTTTT. The variable domain in full, with the rest retrieved from reference TRBV5-1 and TRBJ1-4, is KAGVTQTPRYLIKTRGQQVTLSCSPISGHRSVSWYQQTPGQGLQFLFEYFSETQRNKGNFPGRFSGRQFSNSRSEMNVSTLELGDSALYLCASSLGSTGGGEKLFFGSGTQLSVL.

This chain joins TRBV7-2 and TRBJ2-5, with 11 bases that match TRBD2. The CDR3 totals 15 residues. Looked up from germline, CDR1 is SGHTA and CDR2 is FQGNSA. With V trimmed by 8 bases and J by 4 bases, 9 bases remained unmatched. CDR3 DNA: TGTGCCAGCCAGACCACTAGCGGGAGTTCAGAGACCCAGTACTTC. Its translation: CASQTTSGSSETQYF.

In its sample, this clone was seen once. The J gene is TRBJ1-1, the V gene TRBV15, with a tentative D call TRBD1 (6 bases). The V and J ends lost 0 bases and 4 bases respectively, with 15 bases between them. CDR3 length equals 16 residues. CDR1 LNHNV and CDR2 YYDKDF come from the germline V gene (reference sequence). The CDR3 coding sequence is TGTGCCACCAGCAGAGATTCGGGGGGCGAGGGCACTGAAGCTTTCTTT. This encodes CATSRDSGGEGTEAFF.

This chain connects TRBV6-5 to TRBJ1-2; D might be TRBD1 (5 bases). This CDR3 spans 12 amino acids. The ends were cut back, 5 bases at V and 6 bases at J, with 10 bases in the middle. Germline assignment: CDR1 MNHEY and CDR2 SVGAGI. The CDR3 loop reads CASSPDNNGYTF. CDR3 sequence (DNA): TGTGCCAGCAGTCCGGACAATAATGGCTACACCTTC.

The chain carries TRBV20-1 and TRBJ2-7; D is uncertain. The CDR3 covers 11 residues. The V gene's germline CDR1 is DFQATT and CDR2 SNEGSKA (reference sequence). The germline V and J ends were trimmed by 3 bases and 3 bases, with 6 bases remaining between them. The CDR3 sequence is CSARSGYEQYF. CDR3 bases: TGCAGTGCTAGGTCGGGCTACGAGCAGTACTTC.

This clone was counted ten times or more. The chain couples TRBV5-4 to TRBJ2-5, with 10 bases lining up with TRBD1. With V trimmed by 2 bases and J by 1 base, 5 bases remained unmatched. CDR3 size: 16 residues. Germline CDR1 is SGHNT and CDR2 is YYREEE (reference sequence). The CDR3 DNA sequence: TGTGCCAGCAGCTTACCGGACAGGGGGGGCCAAGAGACCCAGTACTTC. Translation gives CASSLPDRGGQETQYF.

The gene calls are TRBV28 and TRBJ2-4; 9 bases match TRBD2. Germline assignment: CDR1 MDHEN and CDR2 SYDVKM. Unmatched junction bases numbered 9, after V lost 3 bases and J lost 3 bases. The CDR3 covers 17 residues. CDR3 DNA sequence: TGTGCCAGCAGTTTCCGCCTAGCGGGACTCTTCAAAAACATTCAGTACTTC. Translating gives CASSFRLAGLFKNIQYF. Full variable domain (missing parts from reference TRBV28 and TRBJ2-4): DVKVTQSSRYLVKRTGEKVFLECVQDMDHENMFWYRQDPGLGLRLIYFSYDVKMKEKGDIPEGYSVSREKKERFSLILESASTNQTSMYLCASSFRLAGLFKNIQYFGAGTRLSVL.

This chain joins TRBV7-2 and TRBJ2-1; TRBD2 agrees at 10 bases. The CDR3 extends over 14 amino acids. J was trimmed by 5 bases and V by 2 bases; bases with no gene match: 0. CDR1 and CDR2 from the germline V gene are SGHTA and FQGNSA. The CDR3: CASSLLAGDNEQFF. CDR3 nucleotide sequence: TGTGCCAGCAGCTTACTAGCGGGAGACAATGAGCAGTTCTTC.

The rearrangement uses TRBV19 and TRBJ2-3; 7 nucleotides agree with TRBD2. Unmatched junction bases numbered 4, after V lost 4 bases and J lost 0 bases. The CDR3 is 15 amino acids. CDR1 LNHDA and CDR2 SQIVND come from the germline V gene (reference sequence). The CDR3 DNA reads as TGTGCCAGTAGTAGGGACTACACTAGCACAGATACGCAGTATTTT. This gives the protein CASSRDYTSTDTQYF.

The V and J genes are TRBV6-6 and TRBJ2-7; 10 nucleotides agree with TRBD1. The germline CDR1 and CDR2 sequences are MNHNY and SVGAGI (reference sequence). V gave up 5 bases and J gave up 6 bases; unmatched junction bases: 7. The CDR3 runs to 14 residues. CDR3 loop: CASSATTGGVEQYF. Here the CDR3 DNA reads TGTGCCAGCAGTGCCACGACAGGGGGCGTCGAGCAGTACTTC.

V gene TRBV5-4 combines with J gene TRBJ2-2; TRBD2 agrees at 8 bases. The ends lost 1 base at V and 5 bases at J; junction bases unmatched: 7. Germline CDR1 SGHNT, CDR2 YYREEE (reference sequence). The CDR3 length is 16 residues. The CDR3 DNA is TGTGCCAGCAGCTTGCTTTCCGAGCGGGGGACCGGGGAGCTGTTTTTT. Its protein is CASSLLSERGTGELFF.

J is TRBJ2-2 and V is TRBV9; 8 nucleotides match TRBD2. Germline CDR1 reads SGDLS; CDR2 reads YYNGEE. The CDR3 contains 15 residues. Trimming removed 0 bases from V and 6 bases from J; junction bases left unmatched: 4. The CDR3 nucleotides are TGTGCCAGCAGCGTAGAGGCTAGCGGGCCCGGGGAGCTGTTTTTT. Translation: CASSVEASGPGELFF.

The chain employs TRBV6-2 or TRBV6-3 and TRBJ2-7, with 9 bases aligning to TRBD2. With 5 bases clipped from V and 6 bases from J, the junction kept 17 bases outside the gene matches. Germline V gene sequence: CDR1 MNHEY, CDR2 SVGEGT. This CDR3 spans 17 amino acids. The CDR3 region is CASSGSGELAGRPEQYF. The CDR3 DNA reads as TGTGCCAGCAGTGGCTCAGGCGAGCTAGCGGGACGCCCCGAGCAGTACTTC.

The V and J genes are TRBV12-3 or TRBV12-4 and TRBJ1-2, with unresolved D. Trimming removed 5 bases at V and 7 bases at J, with 8 bases between. The CDR3 has 11 amino acids. In DNA form, the CDR3 reads TGTGCCAGCAGTCCAGGAGGTGGCTACACCTTC. Amino acids: CASSPGGGYTF.

This chain joins TRBV9 and TRBJ1-2; D is unclear. Trimming left V 3 bases short and J 4 bases short, with 7 bases between. The germline V gene encodes CDR1 SGDLS and CDR2 YYNGEE. There are 12 residues in the CDR3. The CDR3 DNA reads TGTGCCAGCAGCGCGACTCCCTATGGCTACACCTTC. Protein sequence: CASSATPYGYTF.

This clone was found a few times. The CDR3 loop is CATRLRGLPTTTDTQYF. The CDR3 DNA is TGTGCCACCAGGCTTCGGGGACTACCGACCACCACAGATACGCAGTATTTT. The chain is built from TRBV24-1 and TRBJ2-3; 7 bases agree with TRBD2. Germline V gene data show CDR1 as KGHDR and CDR2 as SFDVKD. Trimming at V came to 7 bases and at J to 2 bases, leaving 14 bases not matched to a gene. The CDR3 totals 17 residues.

The chain combines TRBV5-6 with TRBJ1-6, with TRBD1 matching 8 bases. V was clipped by 4 bases and J by 9 bases; unmatched bases: 15. The CDR3 sequence is 17 residues long. The V gene's germline CDR1 is SGHDT and CDR2 YYEEEE. CDR3 nucleotide sequence: TGTGCCAGCAGCAACATTGGCGGGCAGGGGGCAGGTTCACCCCTCCACTTT. It specifies CASSNIGGQGAGSPLHF.

This chain connects TRBV10-3 to TRBJ2-3, with 8 bases aligning to TRBD2. V shed 2 bases and J 1 base; nucleotides not matched to a gene: 2. This CDR3 is built from 15 residues. CDR1 and CDR2 (germline): ENHRY, SYGVKD. Here the CDR3 reads CAISEREGRTDTQYF. As DNA, the CDR3 is TGTGCCATCAGTGAGCGGGAGGGCCGCACAGATACGCAGTATTTT.